This TCR beta chain comes out of a study of shared clonotypes between healthy human individuals. About the study: With ages of 18 to 49, the donors were two women and a few men. Study-level results: Estimated richness was generally greater in naive than memory subsets. Among non-shared clonotypes, generation probabilities were lower than among those shared by all four donors.

Turning to this clone: Its antigen is not known.

Trimming shortened V by 7 bases and J by 2 bases, and 9 bases separated the two germline ends. CDR3 length: 12 amino acids. The germline V gene encodes CDR1 SEHNR and CDR2 FQNEAQ (reference sequence). TCRdb's copy holds only in-frame clones and misses some; the assay was immunoSEQ multiplex PCR. The top ten clones hold 24% of a sample with under 1 million clones, approximately 92% of them seen once. Cells designated naive CD8 were CD45RO-negative and were positively selected for CCR7, with terminally differentiated effector memory CD45RA+ cells excluded. The donors were adults (healthy and HIV-negative) with no recent acute infections or vaccinations.

V and J are TRBV7-9 and TRBJ2-7, with D perhaps matching TRBD1 (5 bases). The clonotype was recovered from a man aged 25 to 40 in good health. Sequencing was carried out using naive CD8+ T cells sorted from blood. The CDR3 sequence: CASTDTPYEQYF. CDR3 nucleotide sequence: TGTGCCAGCACGGACACCCCCTACGAGCAGTACTTC.